The 31 T cell receptor beta chains below all came from one sample that was sequenced in a study of T cells after posttransplantation cyclophosphamide. Methotrexate plus calcineurin inhibitor accompanied controls' myeloablative marrow transplants; sampling was 1 year later. Some clones are missing from TCRdb's copy, which holds only in-frame ones; the method was immunoSEQ multiplex PCR. The table shows roughly 21,000 clones, with 80% to 90% occurring only once. The source was PBMCs, collected about 400 days after allogeneic stem cell transplant with calcineurin inhibitor and methotrexate. These receptors originate from a female patient in her 30s who received an allogeneic stem cell transplant from an unrelated donor, was CMV-positive, and had acute and chronic GVHD. The graft donor may account for some of the T cells.

The rearrangement joins TRBV28 to TRBJ1-5, with D unclear. The CDR3 loop spans 14 amino acids. Germline lookup yields CDR1 MDHEN and CDR2 SYDVKM. Trimming removed 5 bases from V and 4 bases from J, with 12 bases in between. This CDR3 reads CASSPRLGNQPQHF. The CDR3 coding sequence is TGTGCCAGCAGTCCCAGGCTTGGGAATCAGCCCCAGCATTTT. Filled out from reference TRBV28 and TRBJ1-5, the complete variable domain reads DVKVTQSSRYLVKRTGEKVFLECVQDMDHENMFWYRQDPGLGLRLIYFSYDVKMKEKGDIPEGYSVSREKKERFSLILESASTNQTSMYLCASSPRLGNQPQHFGDGTRLSIL.

In its sample, this clone was seen a few times. This chain uses TRBV27 with TRBJ1-2; 7 bases agree with TRBD1. Germline CDR1 is MNHEY and CDR2 is SMNVEV (reference sequence). The CDR3 extends over 16 amino acids. After removal of 7 bases from V and 7 bases from J, the junction contained 18 bases not matched to a gene. In DNA, the CDR3 is TGTGCCAGCAAACCCTCCGCCAGGACAGGTACTAGTGGCTACACCTTC. This codes for CASKPSARTGTSGYTF.

The rearrangement joins TRBV6-5 to TRBJ1-1, with D unresolved. The V and J ends lost 3 bases and 11 bases respectively, with 19 bases between them. Germline-derived CDR1 and CDR2 are MNHEY and SVGAGI. This CDR3 comprises 14 residues. CDR3 protein: CASSYLAGGGGAFF. In DNA, the CDR3 is TGTGCCAGCAGTTATTTAGCAGGAGGAGGTGGTGCTTTCTTT.

The rearrangement links TRBV4-1 to TRBJ2-1; TRBD2 agrees at 11 bases. The CDR3 sequence is 16 residues long. CDR1 is MGHRA and CDR2 is YSYEKL in the germline V gene. Trimming removed 4 bases from V and 8 bases from J; junction bases left unmatched: 10. The CDR3 DNA is TGCGCCAGCAGCCCTGCGGCTAGCGGGGGGTGGGATGAGCAGTTCTTC. It is translated as CASSPAASGGWDEQFF.

The chain links TRBV15 to TRBJ1-3, with TRBD1 matching 8 bases. Unmatched junction bases numbered 0, after V lost 1 base and J lost 7 bases. The CDR3 loop spans 13 amino acids. Germline lookup yields CDR1 LNHNV and CDR2 YYDKDF (reference sequence). CDR3 loop: CATSRGTGNTIYF. CDR3 DNA: TGTGCCACCAGCAGAGGGACAGGGAACACCATATATTTT.

The genes are TRBV5-1 and TRBJ1-6; 11 nucleotides align to TRBD1. The V gene's germline CDR1 is SGHRS and CDR2 YFSETQ. The CDR3 has 13 amino acids. Unmatched junction bases numbered 0, after V lost 3 bases and J lost 10 bases. In DNA form, the CDR3 reads TGCGCCAGCAGCTGGACAGGGGGCTCACCCCTCCACTTT. Translating it yields CASSWTGGSPLHF.

This sequence joins TRBV29-1 and TRBJ1-2; the D is unclear. The germline V and J ends were trimmed by 2 bases and 6 bases, with 10 bases remaining between them. CDR1 and CDR2 (germline): SQVTM, ANQGSEA. The CDR3 is 12 residues long. In DNA, the CDR3 is TGCAGCGTTGAATGGGCTTCAGATGGCTACACCTTC. This gives the protein CSVEWASDGYTF.

This clone was observed a single time. The chain is built from TRBV4-1 and TRBJ2-3, with D maybe TRBD1 (8 bases). The CDR3 extends over 16 amino acids. Per germline, CDR1 MGHRA and CDR2 YSYEKL. Trimming removed 1 base at V and 5 bases at J, with 16 bases between. The CDR3: CASSQATGGGRDTQYF. CDR3 bases: TGCGCCAGCAGCCAAGCAACAGGGGGAGGGCGAGATACGCAGTATTTT.

J is TRBJ2-3 and V is TRBV18, with TRBD1 matching over 7 bases. This CDR3 contains 17 residues. Germline CDR1 KGHSH, CDR2 LQKENI. V shed 4 bases and J 2 bases; nucleotides not matched to a gene: 12. CDR3 in amino acids: CASSQTTGSLATDTQYF. The CDR3, as DNA: TGTGCCAGCTCACAGACGACAGGGTCCCTAGCCACAGATACGCAGTATTTT.

The chain recombines TRBV30 with TRBJ1-2; D gene unclear. The CDR3 extends over 15 amino acids. Germline lookup yields CDR1 GTSNPN and CDR2 SVGIG (reference sequence). V lost 3 bases and J 5 bases, leaving 19 bases between the germline ends. The CDR3 DNA reads as TGTGCCTGGAGGGGCCCCCCCGGGGTTGGATATGGCTACACCTTC. This translates into CAWRGPPGVGYGYTF.

The chain is built from TRBV6-6 and TRBJ2-2; D is unclear. The CDR3 loop spans 12 amino acids. V lost 10 bases and J 6 bases, leaving 12 bases between the germline ends. CDR1 MNHNY and CDR2 SVGAGI come from the germline V gene (reference sequence). The CDR3 loop reads CATYLAPGELFF. CDR3 DNA sequence: TGTGCCACTTATTTAGCCCCCGGGGAGCTGTTTTTT.

The chain recombines TRBV19 with TRBJ2-5; 7 bases line up with TRBD2. The CDR3 extends over 15 amino acids. CDR1 and CDR2 (germline): LNHDA, SQIVND (reference sequence). The ends lost 2 bases at V and 4 bases at J; junction bases unmatched: 7. The CDR3 is CASSIFGGSGETQYF. The DNA for the CDR3 is TGTGCCAGTAGTATATTTGGCGGGAGTGGAGAGACCCAGTACTTC.

This clone has more than one count but fewer than ten. V usage is TRBV19 and J usage is TRBJ1-4; no definite D call. Germline lookup yields CDR1 LNHDA and CDR2 SQIVND (reference sequence). V lost 3 bases and J 3 bases, leaving 8 bases between the germline ends. The CDR3 spans 14 residues. The CDR3 protein is CASSMGRPNEKLFF. CDR3 coding DNA: TGTGCCAGTAGTATGGGCAGACCTAATGAAAAACTGTTTTTT. The whole variable domain, filled in from reference TRBV19 and TRBJ1-4, reads DGGITQSPKYLFRKEGQNVTLSCEQNLNHDAMYWYRQDPGQGLRLIYYSQIVNDFQKGDIAEGYSVSREKKESFPLTVTSAQKNPTAFYLCASSMGRPNEKLFFGSGTQLSVL.

The chain recombines TRBV7-3 with TRBJ1-2; TRBD1 matches at 12 bases. The trim removed 3 bases at V and 6 bases at J, leaving 8 bases unmatched. Germline-derived CDR1 and CDR2 are SGHTA and FQGTGA. The CDR3 totals 16 residues. As DNA, the CDR3 is TGTGCCAGCAGCTTCATCCGGGACAGGGGGCGCGATGGCTACACCTTC. It codes for CASSFIRDRGRDGYTF.

This rearrangement joins TRBV29-1 to TRBJ2-5; possible D gene TRBD1, 5 bases. V lost 7 bases and J 3 bases, leaving 6 bases between the germline ends. The CDR3 loop spans 10 amino acids. The V gene's germline CDR1 is SQVTM and CDR2 ANQGSEA. CDR3: CSGGEETQYF. The CDR3 nucleotides are TGCAGCGGGGGCGAAGAGACCCAGTACTTC.

This clone was counted a single time. The genes are TRBV18 and TRBJ1-2; perhaps TRBD1 as D (5 bases). Trimming cost V 4 bases and J 2 bases, with 20 bases left between them. The CDR3 runs 17 residues. CDR1 KGHSH and CDR2 LQKENI come from the germline V gene. Here the CDR3 reads CASSRITGTSENYGYTF. CDR3 nucleotides: TGTGCCAGCTCACGAATAACCGGGACTAGTGAGAACTATGGCTACACCTTC.

This clone was seen a handful of times. The chain carries TRBV5-1 and TRBJ2-7; D perhaps matches TRBD1 (6 bases). CDR1 SGHRS and CDR2 YFSETQ come from the germline V gene. V was pared by 0 bases and J by 5 bases, with 24 bases between. The CDR3 totals 18 residues. The chain's CDR3 is CASSLARADRRISHEQYF. The CDR3 DNA is TGCGCCAGCAGCTTGGCCCGCGCGGACAGAAGAATTTCACACGAGCAGTACTTC. Full variable domain (remainder filled in from reference TRBV5-1 and TRBJ2-7): KAGVTQTPRYLIKTRGQQVTLSCSPISGHRSVSWYQQTPGQGLQFLFEYFSETQRNKGNFPGRFSGRQFSNSRSEMNVSTLELGDSALYLCASSLARADRRISHEQYFGPGTRLTVT.

This clone has just one count. The CDR3 coding sequence is TGTGCCAGCAGCTTAATGCGGTTGGGTCAGCCCCAGCATTTT. It translates to CASSLMRLGQPQHF. The V and J genes are TRBV7-3 and TRBJ1-5; unclear D gene. The CDR3 runs 14 residues. Deletions cut 1 base from V and 6 bases from J, with 10 bases between. CDR1 and CDR2 from the germline V gene are SGHTA and FQGTGA.

Only a few counts were recorded for this clone. The chain carries TRBV30 and TRBJ2-7; possibly TRBD1 for D (7 bases). From germline, CDR1 is GTSNPN and CDR2 SVGIG (reference sequence). V was cut by 0 bases and J by 6 bases, with 18 bases left in between. The CDR3 extends over 15 amino acids. CDR3 amino acids: CAWSVGGTENGEQYF. The CDR3 coding sequence is TGTGCCTGGAGTGTAGGCGGGACAGAAAACGGCGAGCAGTACTTC. The variable domain in full, with the rest retrieved from reference TRBV30 and TRBJ2-7, is SQTIHQWPATLVQPVGSPLSLECTVEGTSNPNLYWYRQAAGRGLQLLFYSVGIGQISSEVPQNLSASRPQDRQFILSSKKLLLSDSGFYLCAWSVGGTENGEQYFGPGTRLTVT.

This chain uses TRBV5-1 with TRBJ1-2; D gene ambiguous. The length of the CDR3 is 14 residues. Germline CDR1 SGHRS, CDR2 YFSETQ. Trimming stripped 0 bases from V and 2 bases from J, with 8 bases between. The CDR3 DNA reads TGCGCCAGCAGCTTGGCCGGGGAAAACTATGGCTACACCTTC. As protein: CASSLAGENYGYTF.

The chain has TRBV27 and TRBJ1-5; 7 nucleotides match TRBD1. CDR1 MNHEY and CDR2 SMNVEV come from the germline V gene (reference sequence). The CDR3 is 15 amino acids. V gave up 3 bases and J gave up 7 bases; unmatched junction bases: 9. The CDR3 reads CASSFEGGSVQPQHF. For the CDR3, the DNA is TGTGCCAGCAGTTTTGAAGGGGGCTCGGTACAGCCCCAGCATTTT.

Only one count was recorded for this clone. The chain combines TRBV5-5 with TRBJ1-6; 8 nucleotides line up with TRBD1. Losses at the gene ends were 2 bases for V and 7 bases for J; bases not matched to a gene: 8. This CDR3 is built from 16 residues. The germline CDR1 and CDR2 sequences are SGHKS and YYEKEE (reference sequence). The CDR3 reads CASSFQGAQSNSPLHF. The DNA of the CDR3 is TGTGCCAGCAGCTTTCAGGGGGCGCAGAGCAATTCACCCCTCCACTTT. Filled out from reference TRBV5-5 and TRBJ1-6, the complete variable domain reads DAGVTQSPTHLIKTRGQQVTLRCSPISGHKSVSWYQQVLGQGPQFIFQYYEKEERGRGNFPDRFSARQFPNYSSELNVNALLLGDSALYLCASSFQGAQSNSPLHFGNGTRLTVT.

This sequence joins TRBV7-2 and TRBJ2-1, with 7 bases identical to TRBD2. V shed 3 bases, J shed 2 bases, and the junction held 1 base outside the gene matches. This CDR3 spans 14 amino acids. CDR1 is SGHTA and CDR2 is FQGNSA in the germline V gene. CDR3 sequence reads: CASSLAGAYNEQFF. DNA of the CDR3: TGTGCCAGCAGCTTGGCGGGAGCCTACAATGAGCAGTTCTTC.

The chain employs TRBV5-8 and TRBJ1-4; 7 bases agree with TRBD1. Germline CDR1 is SGHTS and CDR2 is YDEGEE. Germline trimming cut 0 bases from V and 10 bases from J; bases unmatched to any gene: 12. This CDR3 is built from 16 residues. CDR3 in amino acids: CASSLDSRGLIGKLFF. The CDR3 coding sequence is TGTGCCAGCAGCTTGGATTCCAGGGGGTTAATCGGAAAACTGTTTTTT.

The chain employs TRBV29-1 and TRBJ1-5; D uncertain. The CDR3 is 10 amino acids. Trimming took off 8 bases at V and 15 bases at J, with 17 bases between the two ends. Germline V lookup: CDR1 SQVTM, CDR2 ANQGSEA. CDR3 nucleotide sequence: TGCAGCCCACTCATGGTCGTTCCGCATTTT. Translating gives CSPLMVVPHF.

This chain uses TRBV28 with TRBJ2-3; maybe TRBD1 (6 bases). The CDR3 totals 16 residues. Trimming removed 7 bases at V and 1 base at J, with 18 bases between. CDR1 and CDR2 from the germline V gene are MDHEN and SYDVKM. The CDR3 DNA reads as TGTGCCAGCACCCCCGACCGGCCAGGGGGCACAGATACGCAGTATTTT. Translating it yields CASTPDRPGGTDTQYF.

This rearrangement joins TRBV30 to TRBJ1-5; 8 nucleotides agree with TRBD1. J gave up 3 bases and V 5 bases, and 9 bases lay outside the gene matches. There are 15 residues in the CDR3. Germline V CDR1 and CDR2: GTSNPN, SVGIG (reference sequence). CDR3 in DNA: TGTGCCTGGGGAATTGGACAGGGCCTCAATCAGCCCCAGCATTTT. This gives the protein CAWGIGQGLNQPQHF.

The chain recombines TRBV30 with TRBJ1-4; D remains ambiguous. CDR1 is GTSNPN, CDR2 SVGIG, per germline (reference sequence). V was pared by 0 bases and J by 8 bases, with 10 bases between. CDR3 length: 13 residues. CDR3 protein: CAWSVGGREKLFF. CDR3 nucleotides: TGTGCCTGGAGTGTAGGCGGAAGGGAAAAACTGTTTTTT. The full variable domain, rest sourced from reference TRBV30 and TRBJ1-4, is SQTIHQWPATLVQPVGSPLSLECTVEGTSNPNLYWYRQAAGRGLQLLFYSVGIGQISSEVPQNLSASRPQDRQFILSSKKLLLSDSGFYLCAWSVGGREKLFFGSGTQLSVL.

J is TRBJ1-2 and V is TRBV7-9; D is undetermined. V lost 11 bases and J 0 bases, leaving 10 bases between the germline ends. CDR3 size: 12 residues. CDR1 SEHNR and CDR2 FQNEAQ come from the germline V gene (reference sequence). The DNA for the CDR3 is TGTGCCTCGACTCGTACTAACTATGGCTACACCTTC. It specifies CASTRTNYGYTF.

The chain couples TRBV28 to TRBJ1-1, with TRBD1 matching over 7 bases. The CDR3 is made up of 20 amino acids. Germline V gives CDR1 MDHEN, CDR2 SYDVKM. V lost 7 bases to trimming and J lost 1 base; unmatched junction nucleotides: 24. CDR3 residues: CASTETPPPDRAMWNTEAFF. In nucleotides, the CDR3 is TGTGCCAGCACCGAAACTCCCCCCCCTGACAGGGCGATGTGGAACACTGAAGCTTTCTTT.

This sequence joins TRBV30 and TRBJ1-4; D is possibly TRBD1 (5 bases). The CDR3 runs to 15 residues. V was trimmed by 4 bases and J by 0 bases, leaving 12 bases between them. Germline CDR1 reads GTSNPN; CDR2 reads SVGIG (reference sequence). CDR3 amino acids: CAWTPPGTTNEKLFF. The CDR3 nucleotides read TGTGCCTGGACCCCCCCAGGGACAACTAATGAAAAACTGTTTTTT.